This T cell receptor beta chain is drawn from a study of shared clonotypes between healthy human individuals. From germline, CDR1 is MNHEY and CDR2 SMNVEV (reference sequence). This CDR3 is 17 amino acids long. The V gene end was trimmed by 5 bases and the J gene end by 1 base; junction bases not matched to a gene: 9. Some clones are missing from TCRdb's copy, which holds only in-frame ones; the method was immunoSEQ multiplex PCR. The repertoire has some 1.5 million clones, roughly 98% of them found once; the top ten carry about 0.45%. Those who donated, Caucasian adults without exception, all lived in Nashville, Tennessee.

The material sequenced was naive CD4+ T cells sorted from blood. Specified subset: CD45RA+ positively selected. The receptor comes from a man aged 30 to 45 in good health. The rearrangement uses TRBV27 and TRBJ2-5; 11 nucleotides match TRBD1. This chain's CDR3 is CASSVWTGGASQETQYF. CDR3 DNA: TGTGCCAGCAGTGTCTGGACAGGGGGCGCTTCCCAAGAGACCCAGTACTTC.